This TCR beta chain is drawn from a study of cytomegalovirus exposure and HLA in healthy donors (dated 2017 in TCRdb). Looking at the study overall: In an earlier analysis of 587 of the donors, approximately 260 Gb of sequence data and 95 million to 130 million unique TCR beta sequences from approximately 180 million T cells were reported. About 280 gigabases of sequencing data and 75 million to 85 million unique TCR sequences made up an early release that covered several hundred HLA-typed donors. Of the 300 to 500 genotyped donors, less than 85% were placed in the genetic ancestry cluster associated with self-reported Caucasian donors. The study was designed to test whether signatures of past pathogen exposure could be identified by cataloging public T cell receptors. The T cell repertoires of 670 or so subjects were profiled by immunosequencing and related to cytomegalovirus serostatus. Along with the approximately 620-subject first cohort, a separate validation cohort of over 90 different subjects was used. To predict cytomegalovirus infection status, the study combined high-throughput TCR immunosequencing, statistical association of individual TCRs with disease status, and machine learning. A later analysis re-analyzed previously published TCR beta repertoires from 666 donors and added high-resolution HLA genotyping to study TCR occurrence patterns. Rather than drawing on any new phenotypic data, the later analysis identified candidate immune exposures from TCR beta sequences and the way those sequences occurred across donors. An earlier analysis of approximately 630 of the donors applied high-throughput TCR beta sequencing to assess whether each TCR beta V gene segment acted as functional or pseudogenic. Alongside the repertoire data, information on donor age, sex, ethnicity and CMV serostatus was compiled. A later genetic analysis used genome-wide SNP genotypes for about 55% of the 666 donors, treating that subset as a discovery cohort. Every discovery cohort repertoire had been produced on one sequencing platform. HLA typing included class I and class II loci at four-digit resolution. The number of donors typed differed by locus, with roughly 620-630 for A, B, C, DRB1 and DQB1, about 500 for DQA1, 600 to 610 for DPA1, and under 490 for DPB1. About five DR-DQ haplotypes were handled as single units for association and clustering, since linkage in the cohort was strong. On average, roughly 200,000 unique TCR beta nucleotide sequences were sequenced per donor among fewer than 500 genotyped donors of the cohort, with 15% to 20% of those sequences being non-productive.

A remark on this clone: Which antigen it targets is not known. No per-base quality is available; no much larger clone lies one base away.

Library method: the immunoSEQ multiplex PCR assay. The multiplex PCR relied on a mix of 60 forward primers for TCR Vbeta segments and 13 reverse primers for TCR Jbeta segments. The CDR3 region of rearranged TCR beta genes was amplified from genomic DNA with a multiplex PCR assay. The Illumina HiSeq System was used to sequence the amplified TCR beta libraries as 87-base-pair reads. The authors' analysis ran thus. In a later analysis, approximately 74 million unique TCR beta chains were counted across the 500 to 850 repertoires, and roughly 10 million of these chains were shared by at least two donors. Raw reads were error-corrected and collapsed into unique sequences by a nearest-neighbor algorithm in which closely related sequences were merged to remove PCR and sequencing errors. Alignment of CDR3 sequences to IMGT reference sequences was used to assign V, D and J gene segments. For a sequence to be retained, a match of at least six nucleotides to both a V gene segment and a J gene segment was required. Rearrangements were classified as productive when the CDR3 lacked stop codons and remained in frame with V and J, and all other rearrangements were classified as non-productive. CDR3 was defined according to IMGT convention as the region running from the second conserved V-encoded cysteine to the conserved J-encoded phenylalanine. The earlier analysis of 587 of the donors excluded sequences that lacked an unambiguous match to a single V gene segment. In an earlier analysis of some 590 of the donors, a V segment was called functional when productive rearrangements were above 56.7%, and segregating when the standard deviation between donors exceeded 5%. A statistical classification framework was built for diagnosing cytomegalovirus status from the catalog of TCR beta chain sequences. In a later analysis, TCR nucleotide sequences were compared against IMGT/GENE-DB human TR gene sequences so that V and J genes could be assigned. The TCRdist pipeline was used in a later analysis to assign CDR3 sequences and most-parsimonious VDJ recombination scenarios. In a later analysis, each TCR beta chain was defined by its CDR3 amino acid sequence together with its V-gene family, and reads lacking a unique V-gene family were excluded. As a way to deal with suspected cross-contamination and a sequencing artifact, a later analysis dropped roughly 600 nucleotide sequences that were highly shared and had low generation probability. In a later analysis, a clonal expansion index for each public chain was calculated from normalized within-repertoire ranks of inferred template counts. In a later analysis, generation probabilities were computed with a VDJ recombination model fitted to out-of-frame rearrangements, and the resulting probabilities were checked against IGoR. A later analysis scored TCR-TCR, TCR-HLA and TCR-CMV co-occurrence with hypergeometric tests, applying a repertoire-size bias correction to TCR pairs. To estimate false discovery rates, a later analysis permuted the HLA or CMV assignments 20 times. In a later analysis, co-occurring TCRs were grouped using DBSCAN, and TCRdist sequence similarity was added for clustering within HLA-allele-positive subsets. For co-occurrence clustering, repertoires with fewer than 30,000 or more than 120,000 public chains were excluded, along with roughly 5 repertoires with anomalous nucleotide sharing. In its TCRdb copy, this immuneACCESS table keeps in-frame sequences only and misses some clones. Where compared with another copy, unresolved V genes explain less than half of these, and the others have no known cause. Clone size and V and J calls were adopted from that table, with D and trimming inferred from the DNA. The sample contains 100,000 to 150,000 clones, around 70% of them found a single time. The ten largest make up roughly 7% of the sample.

The CDR3, from cysteine to phenylalanine, totals 14 residues. The sequence is cut down to CDR3 DNA, 42 bases in frame from base 1. The germline V and J ends show losses of 5 bases and 2 bases respectively, and no gene match explains 2 bases of the junction. Based on the germline V gene, the CDR1 and CDR2 sequences are SNHLY and FYNNEI. The paper's findings and limits, for the study overall: Broadly in line with IMGT annotations, most TCR beta V segments showed up in productive rearrangements about 87% or about 30% of the time in an earlier analysis of several hundred of the donors. Several of the top co-occurrence clusters appeared to be linked to parvovirus B19, influenza, CMV and Epstein-Barr virus, according to a later analysis. Immune exposure information for the cohort was limited to CMV serostatus. Because some donors lacked HLA typing at each locus, the association tests relied only on the typed subset. The sequencing pipeline was judged likely to have produced a cluster of highly shared sequence variants as a technical artifact. Because counts were too low, around 18 rarely observed V segments, including chromosome 9 orphons, were left out of the earlier analysis of 587 of the donors. A further reported finding was that TCR beta sequences accurately predicted the HLA-A and HLA-B alleles for most subjects in the first cohort. Most TCR sequences were observed very rarely across donors, whereas some public TCRs were present in many individuals. A few of the identified cytomegalovirus-associated TCR beta chains were confirmed in vitro to be specific for cytomegalovirus antigens. The classifier was reported to diagnose cytomegalovirus status with high specificity and sensitivity in both the original and validation cohorts. Only TCR beta chains were sequenced in this cohort, and the absence of alpha or paired-chain data limited detectable features. Some IMGT-functional V segments, including TRBV6-2 and TRBV6-3, could not be distinguished by the 87-base-pair reads and were therefore excluded. An association between a missense DCLRE1C variant and V-gene and J-gene trimming of TCR beta chains was found in a later genetic analysis and replicated in an independent cohort. The authors suggested that the approach could potentially be extended to other disease states and immunological phenotypes. In a later analysis, most CMV-associated TCR beta chains were found to appear HLA-restricted, with HLA associations seemingly driven largely by CMV exposure. In a later analysis, the rate of TCR association differed among HLA loci, with DRB1 alleles having the most associated TCRs and HLA-C alleles having the fewest. Compared with equally common non-associated chains, HLA-associated TCR beta chains in a later analysis were more clonally expanded and had lower generation probabilities. Specific HLA alleles were associated with some 15,000 TCR beta sequences at a false discovery rate of 0.05 in a later analysis. Assigning TCR associations to individual alleles was difficult when HLA alleles, especially DR and DQ, strongly co-occurred. Sequencing depth was assumed to be roughly uniform across donors in the presence/absence analyses, though that assumption may not hold. Correlated functional status among segregating V segments might reflect linkage disequilibrium, but an unknown experimental factor could not be ruled out. In the study, some 160 TCR beta chains were listed as associated with cytomegalovirus. According to a later genetic analysis, donors in an Asian-associated ancestry cluster had fewer N-insertions in productive TCRs than the roughly 660-donor mean.

In total, more than 500 healthy bone marrow donors made up the cohort. Cohort members were all nominally healthy when sampled, although unrecorded immune exposures were likely present. The donor tested CMV seronegative and was one of the 352 seronegative cohort members. A peripheral blood sample was provided by each donor, and peripheral blood mononuclear cells were used for TCR beta sequencing. The Qiagen DNeasy Blood Extraction Kit was used to extract genomic DNA from the blood cell samples. The sequence is built from TRBV2 and TRBJ1-5; TRBD1 matches 8 bases in the middle. The sequenced sample consisted of PBMCs. The TCR sequence derives from a male donor in good health and CMV-seronegative. The DNA sequence reads TGTGCCAGCAGTATACAGGGGGGCAATCAGCCCCAGCATTTT. Its product reads: CASSIQGGNQPQHF.